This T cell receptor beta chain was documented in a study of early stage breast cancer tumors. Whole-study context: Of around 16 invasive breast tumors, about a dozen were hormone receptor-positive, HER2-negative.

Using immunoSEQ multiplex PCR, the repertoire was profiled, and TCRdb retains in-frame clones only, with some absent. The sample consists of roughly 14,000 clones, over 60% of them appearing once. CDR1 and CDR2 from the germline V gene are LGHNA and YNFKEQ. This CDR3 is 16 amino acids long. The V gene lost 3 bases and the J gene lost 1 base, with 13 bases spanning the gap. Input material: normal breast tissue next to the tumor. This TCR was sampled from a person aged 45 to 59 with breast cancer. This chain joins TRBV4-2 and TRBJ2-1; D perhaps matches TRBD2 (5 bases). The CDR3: CASSHGLAGSYNEQFF. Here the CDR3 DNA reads TGTGCCAGCAGCCACGGTCTAGCAGGTTCCTACAATGAGCAGTTCTTC.